Listed here is a single TCR beta chain. This entry is derived from a study of shared clonotypes between healthy human individuals. On the study more broadly: Donors, aged 18 to 49, were two women and three men.

The naive CD8 population came from CD45RO-negative cells selected for CCR7, without terminally differentiated effector memory CD45RA+ cells. Per germline, CDR1 SGHVS and CDR2 FQNEAQ. V was shortened by 5 bases and J by 1 base, with 9 bases between the two germline ends. The CDR3 totals 15 residues. Investigators spread the genomic DNA of each subset evenly over several immunoSEQ plates. Some clones are missing from TCRdb's copy, which holds only in-frame ones; the method was immunoSEQ multiplex PCR. In the table there are about 1,800,000 clones, about 95% of which are singletons. This sequence was found in a man between 18 and 35 years old in good health. The genes are TRBV7-8 and TRBJ2-6; the D is unclear. The sample was naive CD8+ T cells sorted from blood. The DNA of the CDR3 is TGTGCCAGCAGCCCAGTTGATTCTGGGGCCAACGTCCTGACTTTC. Encoded protein: CASSPVDSGANVLTF.